This T cell receptor beta chain stems from a study of blood T cells in healthy people across ages. This clonotype was seen a handful of times. What it binds is unknown. The junction and the germline gene differ at one end; a read error may be behind it. General study points: A roughly linear fall in TCR beta diversity per million T cells was seen with increasing age.

This CDR3 has 16 amino acids. Per germline, CDR1 SNHLY and CDR2 FYNNEI. For the second PCR, which ran for roughly 7 to 11 cycles, a sample-barcoded 5' primer and a J-beta primer mix were used. TCRdb analysed the 5' RACE reads with MiXCR anew, one entry per CDR3 protein. Of around 800,000 distinct CDR3 sequences listed, roughly 26% are singletons. These data were also filed under a second study, of T cells of mothers and their children. From that report: Once extracted, all RNA went into cDNA synthesis at roughly 1.5 ug per 15 ul. Thymic selection molds TCR recombination output in much the same way for related pairs as for unrelated pairs.

The sample was blood. The genes are TRBV2 and TRBJ2-2; 10 bases map to TRBD2. This clonotype was sampled from a boy aged 5-17 years in good health. The CDR3: CASRRLAGAKTGELFF. The DNA for the CDR3 is TGTGCCAGCAGGAGGCTAGCGGGGGCGAAGACCGGGGAGCTGTTTTTT.